At least ten counts were recorded for the clone carrying this T cell receptor beta chain. Antigen: not known. Methods used by the authors: Approximately 99,000 TCRs per sample was the median, with a range of roughly 20,000 to 700,000. TCRdb ran MiXCR on the RACE reads and lists one entry per CDR3 protein. TCRdb's processing, not the authors', yielded these V and J calls. The sample carries around 53,000 distinct CDR3 sequences, about 9% recorded once. The time point was: patch test 1, 2 weeks after DPC sensitization. Treatment meaning: therapeutic diphenylcyclopropenone sensitization with weekly scalp DPC. This CDR3 comprises 14 residues. With 3 bases removed from V and 6 bases from J, the gap between germline ends came to 15 bases. From germline, CDR1 is DFQATT and CDR2 SNEGSKA (reference sequence). The sample belongs to a study of human T cells and chemical hapten exposure. Study overall: Researchers reported sensitizing an approximately 2 cm by approximately 2 cm upper inner arm skin site with 2% DPC. Patch testing was performed with 0.01% DPC on the upper back, with reading at 6 days. Study-wide points: Expanded TCRs produced significantly more large CDR3 similarity clusters than controls did.

The sequenced sample was whole blood, obtained in connection with sensitization to the hapten diphenylcyclopropenone (DPC). This TCR was sampled from a woman aged 45-65 years with alopecia areata. Some clones in this sample may be carry-over from other donors' samples. The V gene is TRBV20-1, the J gene TRBJ2-4; D gene ambiguous. The CDR3 protein is CSASGAVQRNIQYF. The CDR3 nucleotides read TGCAGTGCTAGTGGAGCAGTACAGAGAAACATTCAGTACTTC.